This T cell receptor beta chain was identified in a study of CD8 T cells in Susac syndrome. With random hexamers, reverse transcription was performed on about 0.45 to 1 ug of RNA. TCRdb redid the calling of the immunoSEQ multiplex PCR reads with MiXCR, one entry per CDR3 protein. The sample has approximately 190,000 distinct CDR3 sequences, approximately 96% seen once. The V and J ends lost 4 bases and 2 bases respectively, with 9 bases between them. This CDR3 region has 12 residues. In germline, CDR1 is GTSNPN, CDR2 SVGIG (reference sequence). From blood CD8+ and CD4+ T cells, the TCR beta chain was sequenced.

This chain connects TRBV30 to TRBJ2-7; D ambiguous. Source material: CD4+ T cells from PBMCs. This TCR was recovered from a human donor with Susac syndrome. CDR3 nucleotides: TGTGCCTGGATCTCCCGCACCTACGAGCAGTACTTC. Protein: CAWISRTYEQYF. Combining the CDR3 with reference TRBV30 and TRBJ2-7 gives the whole variable domain SQTIHQWPATLVQPVGSPLSLECTVEGTSNPNLYWYRQAAGRGLQLLFYSVGIGQISSEVPQNLSASRPQDRQFILSSKKLLLSDSGFYLCAWISRTYEQYFGPGTRLTVT.